Listed below are T cell receptor beta chains from one sample, sequenced in a study of blood T cell repertoires in COVID-19. The data were produced by immunoSEQ multiplex PCR, yet TCRdb's version contains in-frame clones alone and is incomplete. The sample yields under 55,000 clones, roughly 86% seen once. Material for sequencing was peripheral blood. The source of these receptors is a human donor in a cohort sampled during active COVID-19. The CDR3 runs from the conserved cysteine through the conserved F or W. D genes are given only for firm matches. Some rows have no size entry. The others give once, few or many, or a class for an expanded clone.

clone size	J gene	D gene	V gene	CDR3 DNA	CDR3 protein
NA	TRBJ2-5	NA	TRBV5-4	TGTGCCAGCAGCTCTCCTGACGCTACGAGGTCCCAGTACTTC	CASSSPDATRSQYF
once	TRBJ1-3	TRBD1	TRBV9	TGTGCCAGCAGCATCGGACAGGCGGGGAATGGAAACACCATATATTTT	CASSIGQAGNGNTIYF
NA	TRBJ1-3	NA	TRBV4-3	TGCGCCAGCAGCCAGACGGGTTCTGGAAACACCATATATTTT	CASSQTGSGNTIYF
NA	TRBJ2-3	TRBD1	TRBV7-2	TGTGCCAGCAGCATCCAAGGGGGGACAGGTACAGATACGCAGTATTTT	CASSIQGGTGTDTQYF
NA	TRBJ2-1	TRBD1	TRBV12-5	TGTGCTAGTGGTTTCGGGGACAGGAGCAATGAGCAGTTCTTC	CASGFGDRSNEQFF
NA	TRBJ2-1	NA	TRBV6-4	TGTGCCAGCAGTGCCGGGTACAATAATTACAATGAGCAGTTCTTC	CASSAGYNNYNEQFF
NA	TRBJ2-3	TRBD2	TRBV7-7	TGTGCTAGCAGCTTTGGGGGAGGGAATACAGATACGCAGTATTTT	CASSFGGGNTDTQYF
NA	TRBJ1-5	TRBD1	TRBV7-6	TGTGCCAGCAGCATGGGACAGGGGAACAATCAGCCCCAGCATTTT	CASSMGQGNNQPQHF
NA	TRBJ2-7	NA	TRBV20-1	TGCAGTGCTAGAGAGAGTTACGAGCAGTACTTC	CSARESYEQYF
NA	TRBJ1-2	TRBD1	TRBV27	TGTGCCAGCAGTTTTCGACAGGGCGTGTATGGCTACACCTTC	CASSFRQGVYGYTF
NA	TRBJ1-1	NA	TRBV6-5	TGTGCCAGCAGTTACCGCGGACAGTTCACTGAAGCTTTCTTT	CASSYRGQFTEAFF
once	TRBJ1-1	TRBD1	TRBV5-1	TGCGCCAGCAGCGGAATGACAGGGTCGAACACTGAAGCTTTCTTT	CASSGMTGSNTEAFF
NA	TRBJ2-2	TRBD1	TRBV2	TGTGCCAGCAAGACAGGGGATTCGTCTCCCGGGGAGCTGTTTTTT	CASKTGDSSPGELFF
NA	TRBJ2-2	NA	TRBV6-6	TGTGCCAGCGAGAGACAGGACCCTATTTCCACCGGGGAGCTGTTTTTT	CASERQDPISTGELFF
NA	TRBJ1-4	NA	TRBV6-5	TGTGCCGGGGGGGCTAACCCAGTAAATGAAAAACTGTTTTTT	CAGGANPVNEKLFF
NA	TRBJ1-4	NA	TRBV15	TGTGCCACCAGCATGGGAGCAGCAACTAATGAAAAACTGTTTTTT	CATSMGAATNEKLFF
NA	TRBJ2-5	TRBD1	TRBV9	TGTGCCAGCAGCGCCGCCAGGGACAGGCTAACGGAAGAGACCCAGTACTTC	CASSAARDRLTEETQYF
NA	TRBJ1-2	TRBD1	TRBV4-2	TGTGCCAGCAGCCAAGAGTTTGGACAGGACTACACCTTC	CASSQEFGQDYTF
NA	TRBJ2-6	NA	TRBV11-2	TGTGCCAGCAGCTTGACTATTGGGAACTCTGGGGCCAACGTCCTGACTTTC	CASSLTIGNSGANVLTF
NA	TRBJ1-2	TRBD1	TRBV25-1	TGTGCCAGCAGTGAATTGGTAGGACAGGGCGGTAACTATGGCTACACCTTC	CASSELVGQGGNYGYTF
once	TRBJ1-4	NA	TRBV19	TGTGCCAGTACTCCTAATCGTCAGGTAAAGGAAAAACTGTTTTTT	CASTPNRQVKEKLFF
NA	TRBJ2-7	NA	TRBV7-8	TGTGCCAGCAGCTTAGCGCGGAGCTACGAGCAGTACTTC	CASSLARSYEQYF
NA	TRBJ1-1	NA	TRBV2	TGTGCCAGCAGTGAAGTCCCCGGGACTGAAGCTTTCTTT	CASSEVPGTEAFF
NA	TRBJ2-3	TRBD2	TRBV5-4	TGTGCCAGCAGTCCCGGACTAGCGACGGATACGCAGTATTTT	CASSPGLATDTQYF
NA	TRBJ2-3	TRBD2	TRBV15	TGTGCCACCAGCAGAGATCTGGCTAGCGGGGGGACCGGTACGCAGTATTTT	CATSRDLASGGTGTQYF
NA	TRBJ1-2	NA	TRBV27	TGTGCCAGCAGTACTAGAAGCTCCTATGGCTACACCTTC	CASSTRSSYGYTF
NA	TRBJ1-6	TRBD1	TRBV28	TGTGCCAGCAGTCCGGGACAGCCAAATTCACCCCTCCACTTT	CASSPGQPNSPLHF
few	TRBJ2-1	NA	TRBV7-2	TGTGCCAGCAGCAGCCCCGGGGCGGGGCGAGTAGGGGAGCAGTTCTTC	CASSSPGAGRVGEQFF
once	TRBJ1-3	TRBD1	TRBV15	TGTGCCACCGCAGCAGACTCTCTGACAGGGGCGGGAAACACCATATATTTT	CATAADSLTGAGNTIYF
NA	TRBJ2-1	NA	TRBV7-9	TGTGCCAGCAGCCCCCCCGGGGGTTCGGGTGAGCAGTTCTTC	CASSPPGGSGEQFF
NA	TRBJ1-1	TRBD1	TRBV7-2	TGTGCCAGCAGCTGGGACAGGGCAGAAAAAGCTTTCTTT	CASSWDRAEKAFF
NA	TRBJ2-7	TRBD1	TRBV18	TGTGCCAGCTCACCTCTTGGACAGGGGGCGAAGGGCGAGCAGTACTTC	CASSPLGQGAKGEQYF
once	TRBJ2-4	NA	TRBV6-2/TRBV6-3	TGTGCCAGCAGTTACGGGGGGGCCAAAAACATTCAGTACTTC	CASSYGGAKNIQYF
once	TRBJ1-3	NA	TRBV5-4	TGTGCCAGCAGCTTGGGGGGGCTCTCTGGAAACACCATATATTTT	CASSLGGLSGNTIYF
NA	TRBJ1-1	NA	TRBV30	TGTGCCGCAACTAATGGAGGGCCAGAAGCTTTCTTT	CAATNGGPEAFF
NA	TRBJ1-2	NA	TRBV6-5	TGTGCCAGCAGTTCCATCGGGGGGGAGCCATATGGCTACACCTTC	CASSSIGGEPYGYTF
NA	TRBJ1-1	NA	TRBV9	TGTGCCAGCAGCCCGCCGGTGAACACTGAAGCTTTCTTT	CASSPPVNTEAFF
NA	TRBJ1-1	NA	TRBV5-1	TGCGCCAGCAGCTTGGAGGTCAGGGGAACTGAAGCTTTCTTT	CASSLEVRGTEAFF
few	TRBJ2-3	NA	TRBV10-3	TGTGCCATCAAAGGGGCCTTCAGCACAGATACGCAGTATTTT	CAIKGAFSTDTQYF
few	TRBJ1-5	NA	TRBV19	TGTGCCAGTAGAGGAGGCCTCCTGGGTGGGCCCCAGCATTTT	CASRGGLLGGPQHF
NA	TRBJ2-3	TRBD1	TRBV7-2	TGTGCCAGCAGCTTAGCGCGGGGACAGGGGGTGGGGTCTGGCACAGATACGCAGTATTTT	CASSLARGQGVGSGTDTQYF
NA	TRBJ1-2	TRBD1	TRBV29-1	TGCAGCGCTCTGGACAGGGCTTCTGGTGGCTACACCTTC	CSALDRASGGYTF
NA	TRBJ1-5	TRBD1	TRBV27	TGTGCCAGCAGTTCAACACCGGGACAGGCAGTTTATAGCAATCAGCCCCAGCATTTT	CASSSTPGQAVYSNQPQHF
NA	TRBJ1-1	NA	TRBV24-1	TGTGCCACCAGTGCGAATGGGCAGGTGGCTTTCTTT	CATSANGQVAFF
NA	TRBJ1-2	NA	TRBV7-9	TGTGCCAGCAGCTTAGCCCTGACAGAGCCCCACTATGGCTACACCTTC	CASSLALTEPHYGYTF
few	TRBJ2-3	NA	TRBV5-8	TGTGCCAGCAGCCCTAGGGATACGCAGTATTTT	CASSPRDTQYF
NA	TRBJ2-7	TRBD1	TRBV10-2	TGCGCCAGCATGGACAGGGCACCGTCAGGATACGAGCAGTACTTC	CASMDRAPSGYEQYF
NA	TRBJ1-1	NA	TRBV6-2/TRBV6-3	TGTGCCAGCAGTTACTCCCATTCCACTGAAGCTTTCTTT	CASSYSHSTEAFF
NA	TRBJ2-5	NA	TRBV6-2/TRBV6-3	TGTGCCAGCAGTTATCCCAAAGAGACCCAGTACTTC	CASSYPKETQYF
NA	TRBJ2-1	NA	TRBV4-3	TGCGCCAGCAGCCAAGATGGAGAGAGTGTCACCTACAATGAGCAGTTCTTC	CASSQDGESVTYNEQFF